This entry is about one T cell receptor (beta chain). This sample stems from a study of sequential checkpoint blockade in melanoma. On the study more broadly: Randomization was 1:1 between first-line nivolumab→ipilimumab and ipilimumab→nivolumab. After both sequences, patients received maintenance nivolumab.

The CDR3 covers 15 residues. Germline CDR1 is SGDLS and CDR2 is YYNGEE. V trimming: 3 bases; J trimming: 2 bases; junction bases outside the gene matches: 5. The repertoire was sequenced with immunoSEQ multiplex PCR; TCRdb's copy has only in-frame clones and lacks some. This sample has about 40,000 clones; roughly 88% occur once, and the top ten carry 10% to 15%. Stated treatment: randomized to nivolumab then ipilimumab (arm A) or the reverse (arm B). From thawed PBMCs, live CD3+CD8+ cells negative for CD19 and CD56 were sorted. This TCR derives from a human donor with melanoma. The material sequenced was CD8+ T cells sorted from blood (inferred from file names), taken from a patient given nivolumab and ipilimumab in sequence. V and J are TRBV9 and TRBJ2-1; 7 bases line up with TRBD2. The CDR3 here is CASSGAGVPYNEQFF. In DNA form, the CDR3 reads TGTGCCAGCAGCGGGGCGGGAGTCCCCTACAATGAGCAGTTCTTC.